These 32 T cell receptor beta chains share one sample of origin, sequenced in a study of blood T cell repertoires in COVID-19. This table comes from immunoSEQ multiplex PCR, and its TCRdb copy is limited to in-frame clones, with some not included. The repertoire has fewer than 400,000 clones, around 84% of them found once; the top ten carry over 2.5%. The source material was peripheral blood. Receptors were obtained from a human donor in a cohort sampled during active COVID-19.

The chain carries TRBV14 and TRBJ1-1; no firm D call. Germline V gene data show CDR1 as SGHDN and CDR2 as FVKESK. CDR3 length: 13 residues. The V end was cut by 0 bases, the J end by 5 bases, with 7 bases between. The chain's CDR3 is CASSQDRRTEAFF. As DNA, the CDR3 is TGTGCCAGCAGCCAAGATCGGAGGACTGAAGCTTTCTTT.

This chain's CDR3 is CASSPWTVHSNQPQHF. The CDR3 DNA reads as TGTGCCAGCTCACCGTGGACAGTCCATAGCAATCAGCCCCAGCATTTT. The chain recombines TRBV18 with TRBJ1-5, with D perhaps TRBD1 (6 bases). Deletions cut 3 bases from V and 0 bases from J, with 12 bases between. The V gene's germline CDR1 is KGHSH and CDR2 LQKENI. This CDR3 is built from 16 residues. The whole variable domain, remainder taken from reference TRBV18 and TRBJ1-5, is NAGVMQNPRHLVRRRGQEARLRCSPMKGHSHVYWYRQLPEEGLKFMVYLQKENIIDESGMPKERFSAEFPKEGPSILRIQQVVRGDSAAYFCASSPWTVHSNQPQHFGDGTRLSIL.

The rearrangement joins TRBV11-2 to TRBJ1-6, with D unclear. CDR1 SGHAT and CDR2 FQNNGV come from the germline V gene. This CDR3 is built from 15 residues. Trimming shortened V by 5 bases and J by 8 bases, and 16 bases separated the two germline ends. Here the CDR3 DNA reads TGTGCCAGCAGCCCCAGTTTTTCGAGGGATTCACCCCTCCACTTT. Translating gives CASSPSFSRDSPLHF. The full variable domain, in which reference TRBV11-2 and TRBJ1-6 provide the parts outside the CDR3, is EAGVAQSPRYKIIEKRQSVAFWCNPISGHATLYWYQQILGQGPKLLIQFQNNGVVDDSQLPKDRFSAERLKGVDSTLKIQPAKLEDSAVYLCASSPSFSRDSPLHFGNGTRLTVT.

This rearrangement joins TRBV3-1 (or the pseudogene TRBV3-2) to TRBJ2-4; TRBD2 matches at 7 bases. V lost 0 bases to trimming and J lost 0 bases; unmatched junction nucleotides: 11. The CDR3 totals 19 residues. The germline gives CDR1 LGHDT, CDR2 YNNKEL (reference sequence). Here the CDR3 DNA reads TGTGCCAGCAGCCAAGATGGGTCAGCGGGGACTTTAGCCAAAAACATTCAGTACTTC. This sequence encodes CASSQDGSAGTLAKNIQYF.

This chain links TRBV6-5 with TRBJ1-4; perhaps TRBD1 as D (6 bases). Germline CDR1 reads MNHEY; CDR2 reads SVGAGI. With 6 bases removed from V and 6 bases from J, the gap between germline ends came to 11 bases. CDR3 length: 13 amino acids. CDR3 sequence: CASRGAGDEKLFF. The CDR3 DNA reads TGTGCCAGCAGGGGGGCCGGGGATGAAAAACTGTTTTTT.

This clone was counted once. The chain joins TRBV2 to TRBJ2-3; 7 bases fit TRBD1. The germline V gene encodes CDR1 SNHLY and CDR2 FYNNEI. There are 15 residues in the CDR3. J gave up 2 bases and V 3 bases, and 5 bases lay outside the gene matches. The CDR3 loop is CASSDLGQNTDTQYF. The CDR3 nucleotides read TGTGCCAGCAGTGACCTGGGACAGAACACAGATACGCAGTATTTT.

V is TRBV19 and J is TRBJ1-5; perhaps TRBD1 as D (5 bases). Germline CDR1 reads LNHDA; CDR2 reads SQIVND (reference sequence). CDR3 length: 13 residues. V lost 10 bases and J lost 0, with 10 bases in between. The CDR3 region has the DNA TGTGCCACCAGGGATTATAGCAATCAGCCCCAGCATTTT. Translating it yields CATRDYSNQPQHF.

V usage is TRBV5-1 and J usage is TRBJ2-1; the match to TRBD1 covers 9 bases. The V gene end was trimmed by 1 base and the J gene end by 2 bases; junction bases not matched to a gene: 1. Germline V CDR1 and CDR2: SGHRS, YFSETQ. This CDR3 region has 15 residues. CDR3 in amino acids: CASSLTGGAYNEQFF. The CDR3 nucleotides read TGCGCCAGCAGCTTGACAGGGGGCGCCTACAATGAGCAGTTCTTC.

The chain joins TRBV5-1 to TRBJ2-1, with 9 bases lining up with TRBD2. The junction had 11 bases not matched to a gene; V was cut back by 4 bases and J by 9 bases. CDR1 and CDR2 from the germline V gene are SGHRS and YFSETQ. The CDR3 extends over 15 amino acids. The CDR3 is CASSTRGAGGSEQFF. The DNA of the CDR3 is TGCGCCAGCAGCACCCGAGGGGCGGGAGGGAGTGAGCAGTTCTTC.

This sequence joins TRBV27 and TRBJ2-1, with 10 bases that match TRBD2. Germline CDR1 reads MNHEY; CDR2 reads SMNVEV (reference sequence). This CDR3 is built from 16 residues. The J segment lost 3 bases and the V segment lost 3 bases, leaving 5 bases of the junction unmatched. CDR3 sequence: CASSFSGRANYNEQFF. The CDR3 DNA follows: TGTGCCAGCAGTTTCAGCGGGAGGGCCAACTACAATGAGCAGTTCTTC.

This clone occurred a few times. The DNA of the CDR3 is TGTGCCAGCAGCTCCACCTACGAGCAGTACTTC. Its protein product is CASSSTYEQYF. The V call is TRBV7-2, the J call TRBJ2-7; D unresolved. The CDR3 runs 11 residues. Germline V gene lookup returns CDR1 SGHTA and CDR2 FQGNSA. Trimming left V 4 bases short and J 2 bases short, with 3 bases between.

The chain combines TRBV6-5 with TRBJ2-3; D gene ambiguous. The CDR3 length is 11 residues. V was pared by 6 bases and J by 5 bases, with 6 bases between. CDR1 is MNHEY and CDR2 is SVGAGI in the germline V gene. The CDR3 DNA follows: TGTGCCAGCAGAGTCGGAGATACGCAGTATTTT. The encoded protein is CASRVGDTQYF.

The chain carries TRBV7-7 and TRBJ2-5, with 8 bases fitting TRBD2. V dropped 5 bases and J dropped 2; count of bases not matched to a gene: 10. The CDR3 runs to 16 residues. CDR1 is SSHAT and CDR2 is FNYEAQ in the germline V gene (reference sequence). CDR3 bases: TGTGCCAGCAGCGAAAGGGGGTTAGCGGGGCAAGAGACCCAGTACTTC. It translates to CASSERGLAGQETQYF. The full variable domain, rest sourced from reference TRBV7-7 and TRBJ2-5, is GAGVSQSPRYKVTKRGQDVTLRCDPISSHATLYWYQQALGQGPEFLTYFNYEAQPDKSGLPSDRFSAERPEGSISTLTIQRTEQRDSAMYRCASSERGLAGQETQYFGPGTRLLVL.

The rearrangement joins TRBV10-3 to TRBJ1-1; 8 bases align to TRBD1. Germline V lookup: CDR1 ENHRY, CDR2 SYGVKD. The CDR3 runs 14 residues. V trimming: 11 bases; J trimming: 2 bases; junction bases outside the gene matches: 10. CDR3 sequence (DNA): TGTGCCGCGGCGGACAGGGCGATAAACACTGAAGCTTTCTTT. This gives the protein CAAADRAINTEAFF.

The chain has TRBV6-5 and TRBJ2-1, with 7 bases lining up with TRBD1. Germline CDR1 MNHEY, CDR2 SVGAGI. CDR3 length: 14 amino acids. J lost 8 bases, V lost 2 bases, and 6 bases had no gene match. The CDR3 is CASSYRGPTDEQFF. CDR3 in DNA: TGTGCCAGCAGTTACAGGGGGCCTACGGATGAGCAGTTCTTC.

CDR3 bases: TGTGCCAGCAGCTCCCCGGGGGAGCAGTACTTC. Its translation is CASSSPGEQYF. This chain links TRBV11-2 with TRBJ2-7; D is perhaps TRBD2 (5 bases). CDR3 length equals 11 residues. Germline V gene lookup returns CDR1 SGHAT and CDR2 FQNNGV. The V end was cut by 4 bases, the J end by 7 bases, with 8 bases between.

This chain joins TRBV19 and TRBJ2-1; 9 bases are a match to TRBD1. Per germline, CDR1 LNHDA and CDR2 SQIVND (reference sequence). V was clipped by 3 bases and J by 7 bases; unmatched bases: 13. The CDR3 is 17 residues long. CDR3 loop: CASSMTQNRGRGNEQFF. CDR3 sequence (DNA): TGTGCCAGTAGTATGACCCAAAACAGGGGGCGCGGGAATGAGCAGTTCTTC.

The rearrangement joins TRBV10-3 to TRBJ2-5; the D gene is possibly TRBD1 (5 bases). Trimming left V 0 bases short and J 1 base short, with 18 bases between. This CDR3 region has 18 residues. From germline, CDR1 is ENHRY and CDR2 SYGVKD. The CDR3 loop is CAISESLGLPQGQETQYF. The CDR3 DNA reads TGTGCCATCAGTGAGTCTCTTGGCCTCCCCCAGGGCCAAGAGACCCAGTACTTC.

The rearrangement links TRBV6-5 to TRBJ2-7; TRBD1 agrees at 11 bases. Per the germline V gene, CDR1 is MNHEY and CDR2 is SVGAGI. Losses at the gene ends were 6 bases for V and 6 bases for J; bases not matched to a gene: 10. This CDR3 contains 15 residues. CDR3 in DNA: TGTGCCAGCAGGGGTAGCGGGACAGGGGGTCCCGAGCAGTACTTC. Translated: CASRGSGTGGPEQYF.

The chain links TRBV28 to TRBJ1-6; D ambiguous. This CDR3 has 12 residues. Trimming removed 3 bases at V and 6 bases at J, with 3 bases between. The germline V gene has CDR1 MDHEN and CDR2 SYDVKM. CDR3 region: CASSLANSPLHF. The CDR3 nucleotides are TGTGCCAGCAGTTTGGCTAATTCACCCCTCCACTTT.

This chain links TRBV11-1 with TRBJ2-5; TRBD1 aligns across 7 bases. Germline values: CDR1 SGHAT, CDR2 FQDESV (reference sequence). CDR3 length equals 16 residues. The V segment lost 3 bases and the J segment 5 bases; nucleotides outside the gene matches: 12. As DNA, the CDR3 is TGTGCCAGCAGCTTTAATATGGGCCAACAGGGGGAGACCCAGTACTTC. It is translated as CASSFNMGQQGETQYF.

This chain links TRBV10-3 with TRBJ2-2; perhaps TRBD1 as D (6 bases). This CDR3 has 15 amino acids. With 6 bases removed from V and 5 bases from J, the gap between germline ends came to 16 bases. Germline V lookup: CDR1 ENHRY, CDR2 SYGVKD. The CDR3 DNA follows: TGTGCCATCAGGAATACAGTGCAGGGGACCGGGGAGCTGTTTTTT. Translation: CAIRNTVQGTGELFF.

The rearrangement joins TRBV5-1 to TRBJ2-7; D is perhaps TRBD2 (6 bases). Trimming pared 1 base from V and 2 bases from J, leaving 16 bases between. Germline V gene data show CDR1 as SGHRS and CDR2 as YFSETQ. The CDR3 sequence is 16 residues long. In DNA, the CDR3 is TGCGCCAGCAGCTTGCCGCTGGGGGGAGGCACCTACGAGCAGTACTTC. Residues: CASSLPLGGGTYEQYF.

The V gene is TRBV19, the J gene TRBJ1-5; D is undetermined. The CDR3 is 17 amino acids. V was pared by 0 bases and J by 0 bases, with 12 bases between. CDR1 and CDR2 from the germline V gene are LNHDA and SQIVND (reference sequence). The CDR3, as DNA: TGTGCCAGTAGTATAGATGTGGGCCGATATAGCAATCAGCCCCAGCATTTT. It encodes CASSIDVGRYSNQPQHF.

CDR3 DNA sequence: TGTGCCACCAGCAGAGGATTAGGGGTGCTGGACACTGAAGCTTTCTTT. Translating gives CATSRGLGVLDTEAFF. This chain joins TRBV15 and TRBJ1-1, with D perhaps TRBD1 (5 bases). CDR3 length: 16 amino acids. Trimming shortened V by 1 base and J by 3 bases, and 15 bases separated the two germline ends. The germline CDR1 and CDR2 sequences are LNHNV and YYDKDF (reference sequence).

The J gene is TRBJ1-2, the V gene TRBV6-1; D remains unclear. CDR1 MNHNS and CDR2 SASEGT come from the germline V gene. This CDR3 spans 15 amino acids. Trimming shortened V by 2 bases and J by 2 bases, and 12 bases separated the two germline ends. CDR3 nucleotides: TGTGCCAGCAGTGAAATCGAGGGAACGAACTATGGCTACACCTTC. Amino acids: CASSEIEGTNYGYTF.

The V call is TRBV6-5, the J call TRBJ2-1, with 12 bases lining up with TRBD2. This CDR3 has 16 amino acids. Per the germline V gene, CDR1 is MNHEY and CDR2 is SVGAGI. Unmatched junction bases numbered 5, after V lost 0 bases and J lost 8 bases. The chain's CDR3 is CASSYSGTSGFDEQFF. In DNA form, the CDR3 reads TGTGCCAGCAGTTACTCGGGGACTAGCGGGTTTGATGAGCAGTTCTTC.

This clone showed up many times. The rearrangement uses TRBV5-1 and TRBJ1-2; tentative D call: TRBD1 (6 bases). This CDR3 spans 14 amino acids. Germline CDR1 and CDR2: SGHRS and YFSETQ. The V gene lost 0 bases and the J gene lost 4 bases, with 10 bases spanning the gap. CDR3 sequence reads: CASSLAQGGYGYTF. The CDR3 DNA reads as TGCGCCAGCAGCTTGGCACAGGGCGGCTATGGCTACACCTTC. Variable domain in full (rest from reference TRBV5-1 and TRBJ1-2): KAGVTQTPRYLIKTRGQQVTLSCSPISGHRSVSWYQQTPGQGLQFLFEYFSETQRNKGNFPGRFSGRQFSNSRSEMNVSTLELGDSALYLCASSLAQGGYGYTFGSGTRLTVV.

The J gene is TRBJ1-4, the V gene TRBV3-1 (or the pseudogene TRBV3-2), with TRBD1 identical over 9 bases. The junction had 9 bases not matched to a gene; V was cut back by 5 bases and J by 5 bases. The CDR3 loop spans 16 amino acids. Germline V CDR1 and CDR2: LGHDT, YNNKEL (reference sequence). CDR3 coding DNA: TGTGCCAGCAGCGTCAATCCCGGGACAGGGAATGAAAAACTGTTTTTT. Its translation: CASSVNPGTGNEKLFF.

The chain links TRBV6-5 to TRBJ2-1; 11 bases align to TRBD2. From germline, CDR1 is MNHEY and CDR2 SVGAGI. This CDR3 region has 15 residues. V gave up 3 bases and J gave up 3 bases; unmatched junction bases: 1. Here the CDR3 DNA reads TGTGCCAGCAGTTATGGGACTAGCGGCTACAATGAGCAGTTCTTC. Amino acids: CASSYGTSGYNEQFF.

This chain joins TRBV7-9 and TRBJ1-3; 7 nucleotides match TRBD1. The germline gives CDR1 SEHNR, CDR2 FQNEAQ (reference sequence). J gave up 0 bases and V 1 base, and 6 bases lay outside the gene matches. The CDR3 has 17 amino acids. The CDR3, as DNA: TGTGCCAGCAGCTTAGGCCTGGGACAGCTCTCTGGAAACACCATATATTTT. Residues: CASSLGLGQLSGNTIYF. The whole variable domain, remainder taken from reference TRBV7-9 and TRBJ1-3, is DTGVSQNPRHKITKRGQNVTFRCDPISEHNRLYWYRQTLGQGPEFLTYFQNEAQLEKSRLLSDRFSAERPKGSFSTLEIQRTEQGDSAMYLCASSLGLGQLSGNTIYFGEGSWLTVV.

The chain carries TRBV3-1 (or the pseudogene TRBV3-2) and TRBJ2-1; D possibly corresponds to TRBD2 (6 bases). This CDR3 has 11 residues. Germline lookup yields CDR1 LGHDT and CDR2 YNNKEL (reference sequence). The V end was cut by 3 bases, the J end by 16 bases, with 13 bases between. The CDR3: CASSQGTQSFF. The CDR3 DNA reads as TGTGCCAGCAGCCAGGGGACTCAATCCTTCTTC.